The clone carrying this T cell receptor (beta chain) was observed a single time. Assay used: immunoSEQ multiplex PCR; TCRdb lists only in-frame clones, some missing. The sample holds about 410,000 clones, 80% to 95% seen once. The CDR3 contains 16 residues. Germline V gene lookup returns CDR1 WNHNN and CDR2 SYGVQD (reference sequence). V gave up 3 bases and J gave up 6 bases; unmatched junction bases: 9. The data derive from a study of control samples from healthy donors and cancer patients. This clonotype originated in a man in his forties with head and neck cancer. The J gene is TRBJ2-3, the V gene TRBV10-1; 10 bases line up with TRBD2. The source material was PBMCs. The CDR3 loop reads CASSDPRTSGGDTQYF. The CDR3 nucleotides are TGCGCCAGCAGTGACCCTAGGACTAGCGGCGGGGATACGCAGTATTTT.